The sequence of this TCR beta chain was determined in a study of blood T cell repertoires in COVID-19. Study-level background: Sites across the United States, Italy and Spain contributed samples from acute and convalescent COVID-19.

Assay used: immunoSEQ multiplex PCR; TCRdb lists only in-frame clones, some missing. This table has roughly 250,000 clones, around 90% appearing once. This clone was found a few times. Germline loops: CDR1 LNHNV, CDR2 YYDKDF (reference sequence). The CDR3 consists of 14 residues. The V end was cut by 1 base, the J end by 8 bases, with 11 bases between. The TCR comes from a man aged 30 to 39 with COVID-19, enrolled during active disease. This sequence joins TRBV15 and TRBJ1-4; D is perhaps TRBD1 (5 bases). Sequenced: peripheral blood. CDR3 coding DNA: TGTGCCACCAGCAGAGCAGGGTTAGAAGAAAAACTGTTTTTT. Translation gives CATSRAGLEEKLFF.